This T cell receptor (beta chain) was obtained from a study of vaccination and CD4 T cells after COVID-19. The CDR3 is 11 amino acids. The germline V gene has CDR1 MDHEN and CDR2 SYDVKM. V was shortened by 6 bases and J by 6 bases, with 8 bases between the two germline ends. Sequence data for DNA of cultured CD4+ T cells were generated by the Oncomine TCR Beta short-read assay. Genomic DNA extraction was carried out from cultured CD4+ T cells. TCRdb re-called the PCR reads through MiXCR, storing one row per CDR3 protein. This sample has about 9,500 distinct CDR3 sequences; 30% to 45% occur once, and the top ten carry 27%. Concerning this clonotype: Its specificity is not known.

As for treatment: roughly 11-day PBMC culture with coronavirus spike peptide pools or control peptides (ViraFEST assay). Collection of the unexposed donor's CD4+ T cells took place before the COVID-19 pandemic (2011-2018). The sample consisted of CD4+ T cells from blood, cultured in vitro. This TCR came from a human donor in good health. The rearrangement uses TRBV28 and TRBJ1-2; no clear D gene. In DNA, the CDR3 is TGTGCCAGCAGATTCCGGGATGGCTACACCTTC. Its translation is CASRFRDGYTF.